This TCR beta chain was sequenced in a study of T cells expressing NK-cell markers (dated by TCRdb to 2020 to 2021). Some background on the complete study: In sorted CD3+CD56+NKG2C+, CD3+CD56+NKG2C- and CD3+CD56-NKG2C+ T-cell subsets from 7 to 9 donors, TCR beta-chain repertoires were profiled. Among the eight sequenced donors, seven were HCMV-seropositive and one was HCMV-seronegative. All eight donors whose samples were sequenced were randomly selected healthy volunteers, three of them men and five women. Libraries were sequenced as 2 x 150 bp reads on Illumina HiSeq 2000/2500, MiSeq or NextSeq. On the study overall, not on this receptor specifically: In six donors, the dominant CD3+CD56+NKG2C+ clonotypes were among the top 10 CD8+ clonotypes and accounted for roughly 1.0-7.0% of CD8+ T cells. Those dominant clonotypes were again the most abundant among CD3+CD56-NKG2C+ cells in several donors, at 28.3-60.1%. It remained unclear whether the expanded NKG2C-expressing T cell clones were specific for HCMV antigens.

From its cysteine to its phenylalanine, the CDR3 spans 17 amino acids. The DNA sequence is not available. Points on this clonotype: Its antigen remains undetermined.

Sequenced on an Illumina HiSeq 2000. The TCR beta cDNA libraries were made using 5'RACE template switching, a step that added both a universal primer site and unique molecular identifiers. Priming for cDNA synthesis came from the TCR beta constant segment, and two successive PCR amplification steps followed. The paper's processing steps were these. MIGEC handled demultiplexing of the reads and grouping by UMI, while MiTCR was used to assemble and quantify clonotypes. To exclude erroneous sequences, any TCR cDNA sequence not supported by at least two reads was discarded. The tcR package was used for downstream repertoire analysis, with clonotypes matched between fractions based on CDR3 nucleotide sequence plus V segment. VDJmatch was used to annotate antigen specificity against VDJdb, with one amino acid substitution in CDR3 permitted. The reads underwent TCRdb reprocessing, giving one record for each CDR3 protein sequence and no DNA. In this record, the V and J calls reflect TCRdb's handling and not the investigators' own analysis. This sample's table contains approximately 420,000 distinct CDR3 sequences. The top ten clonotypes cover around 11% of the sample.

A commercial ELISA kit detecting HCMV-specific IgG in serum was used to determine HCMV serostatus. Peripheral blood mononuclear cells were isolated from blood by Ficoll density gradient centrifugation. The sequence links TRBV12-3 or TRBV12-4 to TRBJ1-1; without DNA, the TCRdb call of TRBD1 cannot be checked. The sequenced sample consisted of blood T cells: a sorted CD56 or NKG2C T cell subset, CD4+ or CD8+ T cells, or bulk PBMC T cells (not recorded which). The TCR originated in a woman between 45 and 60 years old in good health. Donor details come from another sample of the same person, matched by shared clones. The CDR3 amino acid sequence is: CASSFPEIWGENTEAFF.